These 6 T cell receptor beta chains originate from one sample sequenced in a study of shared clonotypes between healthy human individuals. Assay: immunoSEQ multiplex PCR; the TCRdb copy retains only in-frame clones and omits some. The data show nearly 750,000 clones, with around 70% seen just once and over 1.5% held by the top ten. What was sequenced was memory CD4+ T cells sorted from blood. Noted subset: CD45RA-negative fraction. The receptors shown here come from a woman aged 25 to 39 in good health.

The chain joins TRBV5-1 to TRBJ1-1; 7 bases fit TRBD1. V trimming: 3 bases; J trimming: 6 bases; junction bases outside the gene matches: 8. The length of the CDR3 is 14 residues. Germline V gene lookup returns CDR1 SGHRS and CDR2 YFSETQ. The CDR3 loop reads CASSSGQPYAEAFF. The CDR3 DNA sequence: TGCGCCAGCAGCTCGGGACAGCCCTACGCTGAAGCTTTCTTT.

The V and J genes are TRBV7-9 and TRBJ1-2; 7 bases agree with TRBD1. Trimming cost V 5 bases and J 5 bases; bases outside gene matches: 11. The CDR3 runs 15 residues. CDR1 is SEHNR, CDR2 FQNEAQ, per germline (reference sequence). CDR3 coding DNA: TGTGCCAGCAGCCTGACAGGGATCTCGTGGTATGGCTACACCTTC. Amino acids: CASSLTGISWYGYTF.

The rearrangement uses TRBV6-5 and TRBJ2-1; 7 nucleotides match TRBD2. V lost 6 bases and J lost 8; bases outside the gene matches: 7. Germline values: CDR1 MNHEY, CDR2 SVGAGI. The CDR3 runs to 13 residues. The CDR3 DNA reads TGTGCCAGCAGCCAACCGGGGGGATATGAGCAGTTCTTC. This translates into CASSQPGGYEQFF.

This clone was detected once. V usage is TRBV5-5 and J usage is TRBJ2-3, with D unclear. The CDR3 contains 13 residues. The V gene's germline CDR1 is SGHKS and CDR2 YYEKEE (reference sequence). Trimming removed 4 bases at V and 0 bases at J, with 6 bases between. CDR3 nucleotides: TGTGCCAGCAGCCTTAGGAGCACAGATACGCAGTATTTT. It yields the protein CASSLRSTDTQYF. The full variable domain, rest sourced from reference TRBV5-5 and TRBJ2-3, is DAGVTQSPTHLIKTRGQQVTLRCSPISGHKSVSWYQQVLGQGPQFIFQYYEKEERGRGNFPDRFSARQFPNYSSELNVNALLLGDSALYLCASSLRSTDTQYFGPGTRLTVL.

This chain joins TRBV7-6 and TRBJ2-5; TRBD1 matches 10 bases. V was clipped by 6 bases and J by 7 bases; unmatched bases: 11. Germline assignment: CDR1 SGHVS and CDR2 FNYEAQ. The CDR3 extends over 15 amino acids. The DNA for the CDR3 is TGTGCCAGCAGACCCACGGGACAGGGGATGGGGACCCAGTACTTC. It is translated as CASRPTGQGMGTQYF.

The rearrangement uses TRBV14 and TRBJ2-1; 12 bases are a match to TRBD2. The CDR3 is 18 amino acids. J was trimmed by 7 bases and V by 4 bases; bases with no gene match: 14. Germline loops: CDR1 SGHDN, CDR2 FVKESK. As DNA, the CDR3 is TGTGCCAGCAGCCTTCGACTAGCGGGAGTCCGAGTAGGTAATGAGCAGTTCTTC. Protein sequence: CASSLRLAGVRVGNEQFF.